This TCR beta chain stems from a study of T cells in women clearing cervical HPV infection. On the study more broadly: Only a few women had HLA typing results available.

All donors had a single incident cervical HPV16 infection, not prevalent. TCRdb's copy holds only in-frame clones and misses some; the assay was immunoSEQ multiplex PCR. The table gives fewer than 25,000 clones; the top ten clones make up over 4.5% of it. The length of the CDR3 is 16 residues. The germline V and J ends were trimmed by 5 bases and 3 bases, with 18 bases remaining between them. Germline lookup yields CDR1 SGDLS and CDR2 YYNGEE. On this clone: The read ends 3 residues shy of where the CDR3 ends; the end is completed using the germline J gene.

This chain connects TRBV9 to TRBJ1-3; D might be TRBD1 (5 bases). The sample taken for sequencing was blood buffy coat. The origin of this receptor is a woman aged 18-69 years with a cervical HPV16 infection that either progressed to CIN3+ or cleared (not recorded which). The CDR3 here is CASSHGLQGGGNTIYF. The part of the CDR3 DNA that was read is TGTGCCAGCAGTCACGGGTTGCAGGGCGGTGGAAACACC.